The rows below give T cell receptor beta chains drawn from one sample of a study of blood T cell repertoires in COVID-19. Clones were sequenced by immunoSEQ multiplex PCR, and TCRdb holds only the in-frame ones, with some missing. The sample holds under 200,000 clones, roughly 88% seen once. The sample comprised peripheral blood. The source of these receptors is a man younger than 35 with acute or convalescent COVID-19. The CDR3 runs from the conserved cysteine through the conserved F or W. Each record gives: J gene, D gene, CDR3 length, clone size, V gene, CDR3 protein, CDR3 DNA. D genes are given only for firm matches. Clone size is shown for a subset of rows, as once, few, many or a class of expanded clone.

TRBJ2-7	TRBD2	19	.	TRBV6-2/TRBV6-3	CASSYSGGLAGAAALEQYF	TGTGCCAGCAGTTACTCAGGTGGACTAGCGGGAGCAGCGGCGCTCGAGCAGTACTTC
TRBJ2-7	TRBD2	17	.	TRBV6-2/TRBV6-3	CASSYGYLRTSDYEQYF	TGTGCCAGCAGTTACGGGTATCTTCGGACTAGCGACTACGAGCAGTACTTC
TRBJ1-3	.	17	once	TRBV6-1	CASSEVRTLMGGNTIYF	TGTGCCAGCAGTGAAGTTCGGACACTGATGGGTGGAAACACCATATATTTT
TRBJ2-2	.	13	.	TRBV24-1	CATSDLQIGELFF	TGTGCCACCAGTGACCTACAGATCGGGGAGCTGTTTTTT
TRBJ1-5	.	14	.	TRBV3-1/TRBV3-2	CASSRWGENQPQHF	TGTGCCAGCAGCCGCTGGGGGGAGAATCAGCCCCAGCATTTT
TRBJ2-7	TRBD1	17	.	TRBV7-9	CASRPSAGGSSGGEQYF	TGTGCCAGCAGACCCAGTGCAGGGGGCTCCTCAGGGGGCGAGCAGTACTTC
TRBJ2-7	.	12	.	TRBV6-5	CASSLGDYEQYF	TGTGCCAGCAGCCTCGGGGATTACGAGCAGTACTTC
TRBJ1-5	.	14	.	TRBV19	CASSEEYSNQPQHF	TGTGCCAGTAGTGAAGAGTATAGCAATCAGCCCCAGCATTTT
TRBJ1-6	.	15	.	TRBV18	CASSPSPVGNSPLHF	TGTGCCAGCTCCCCGTCCCCGGTTGGTAATTCACCCCTCCACTTT
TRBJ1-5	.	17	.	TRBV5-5	CASSLWTDYDSFQPQHF	TGTGCCAGCAGCTTGTGGACAGACTATGACAGTTTTCAGCCCCAGCATTTT
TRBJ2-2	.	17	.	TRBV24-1	CATSGYTGTLNTGELFF	TGTGCCACCAGTGGGTATACCGGGACTCTAAACACCGGGGAGCTGTTTTTT
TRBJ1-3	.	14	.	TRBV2	CASSLQGTGNTIYF	TGTGCCAGCAGCCTTCAGGGGACTGGAAACACCATATATTTT
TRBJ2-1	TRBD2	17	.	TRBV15	CATSRESASGSYNEQFF	TGTGCCACCAGCAGAGAGTCGGCTAGCGGGAGCTACAATGAGCAGTTCTTC
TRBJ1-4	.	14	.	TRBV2	CASSQYATNEKLFF	TGTGCCAGCAGTCAGTATGCAACTAATGAAAAACTGTTTTTT
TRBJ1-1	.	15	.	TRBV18	CASSPMTEANTEAFF	TGTGCCAGCTCACCGATGACAGAAGCTAACACTGAAGCTTTCTTT
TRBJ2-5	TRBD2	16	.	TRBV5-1	CASSLALAGVGETQYF	TGCGCCAGCAGCTTGGCCCTAGCGGGAGTGGGGGAGACCCAGTACTTC
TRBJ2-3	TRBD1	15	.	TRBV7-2	CASSLEQGATDTQYF	TGTGCCAGCAGCTTAGAACAGGGGGCAACAGATACGCAGTATTTT
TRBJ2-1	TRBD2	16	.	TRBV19	CASRGLAGPSYNEQFF	TGTGCCAGTAGGGGACTAGCGGGCCCCTCCTACAATGAGCAGTTCTTC
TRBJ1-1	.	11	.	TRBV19	CASSTGSEAFF	TGTGCCAGTAGTACAGGATCTGAAGCTTTCTTT
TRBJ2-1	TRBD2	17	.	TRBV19	CASSIEAAGDLYNEQFF	TGTGCCAGTAGTATAGAGGCAGCGGGAGACCTCTACAATGAGCAGTTCTTC
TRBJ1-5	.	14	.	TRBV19	CASSILGADQPQHF	TGTGCCAGTAGTATCCTAGGGGCGGATCAGCCCCAGCATTTT
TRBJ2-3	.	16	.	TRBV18	CASSPRQGGKADTQYF	TGTGCCAGCTCACCACGACAGGGCGGGAAAGCAGATACGCAGTATTTT
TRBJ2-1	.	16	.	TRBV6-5	CASSYSGQNPYNEQFF	TGTGCCAGCAGTTACTCTGGACAGAACCCCTACAATGAGCAGTTCTTC
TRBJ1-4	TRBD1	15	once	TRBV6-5	CASSYSTGVDEKLFF	TGTGCCAGCAGTTACTCCACAGGGGTAGACGAAAAACTGTTTTTT
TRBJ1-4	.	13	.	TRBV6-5	CASSPTNNEKLFF	TGTGCCAGCAGTCCGACTAATAATGAAAAACTGTTTTTT
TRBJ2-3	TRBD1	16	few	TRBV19	CASSIGRDSGTDTQYF	TGTGCCAGTAGTATAGGTCGGGACAGCGGCACAGATACGCAGTATTTT
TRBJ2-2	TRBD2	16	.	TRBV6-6	CASSQRTSGGGGELFF	TGTGCCAGCAGTCAGAGGACTAGCGGGGGTGGCGGGGAGCTGTTTTTT